This T cell receptor beta chain was profiled in a study of technical replicates of blood from a few donors. The CDR3 loop spans 13 amino acids. Germline CDR1 MNHNS, CDR2 SASEGT. The V and J ends lost 6 bases and 5 bases respectively, with 13 bases between them. Sequencing was performed with immunoSEQ multiplex PCR; in TCRdb, only in-frame clones are kept and a portion is missing. The sample contains fewer than 95,000 clones, around 90% of which appear only once. This sequence was found in a human donor in good health. Sequenced input: T cells isolated from PBMCs. The V and J genes are TRBV6-1 and TRBJ1-2; no clear D. CDR3 DNA sequence: TGTGCCAGCAGGCTGGAGGGTTGGTATGGCTACACCTTC. Residues: CASRLEGWYGYTF.